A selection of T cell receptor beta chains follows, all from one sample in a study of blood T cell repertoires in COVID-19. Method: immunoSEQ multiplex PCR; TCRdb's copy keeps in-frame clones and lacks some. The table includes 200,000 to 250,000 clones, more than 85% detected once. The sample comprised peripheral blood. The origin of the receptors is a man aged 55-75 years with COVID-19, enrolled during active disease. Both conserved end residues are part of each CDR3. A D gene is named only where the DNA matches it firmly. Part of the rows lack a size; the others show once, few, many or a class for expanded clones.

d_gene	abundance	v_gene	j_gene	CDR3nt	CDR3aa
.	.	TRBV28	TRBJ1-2	TGTGCCAGCAGCCCCCCGAATAGAGCTAACTATGGCTACACCTTC	CASSPPNRANYGYTF
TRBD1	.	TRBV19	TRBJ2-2	TGTGCCAGTTCCATTACAGGGGTTTCCGGGGAGCTGTTTTTT	CASSITGVSGELFF
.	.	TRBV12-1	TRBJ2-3	TGTGCCAGCAGCTTTGACTCTTTCACAGATACGCAGTATTTT	CASSFDSFTDTQYF
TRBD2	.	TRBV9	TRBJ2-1	TGTGCCAGCAGCGTAGGGGGGCTAGCGGGGCTAAATGAGCAGTTCTTC	CASSVGGLAGLNEQFF
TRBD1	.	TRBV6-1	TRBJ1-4	TGTGCCAGCAGTGTCAGACAGGGGTGGACTAATGAAAAACTGTTTTTT	CASSVRQGWTNEKLFF
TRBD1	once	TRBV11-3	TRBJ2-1	TGTGCCAGCAGCCTCCTGGACAGGGCAGGTGAGCAGTTCTTC	CASSLLDRAGEQFF
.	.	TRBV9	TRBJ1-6	TGTGCCAGTACCCAAGGGGGTTCCTATAATTCACCCCTCCACTTT	CASTQGGSYNSPLHF
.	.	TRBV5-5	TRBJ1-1	TGTGCCAGCAGCTTGGCCGCGACAGGGAACACTGAAGCTTTCTTT	CASSLAATGNTEAFF
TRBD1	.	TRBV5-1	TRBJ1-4	TGCGCCAGCAGCCCAGGGACAGTAACGAATGAAAAACTGTTTTTT	CASSPGTVTNEKLFF
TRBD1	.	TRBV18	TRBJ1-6	TGTGCCAGCTCACCTCAGACAGGGGACTTTGGTTCACCCCTCCACTTT	CASSPQTGDFGSPLHF
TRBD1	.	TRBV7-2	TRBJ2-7	TGTGCCAGCAGCTCAAAAAGGGGGCCACACGAGCAGTACTTC	CASSSKRGPHEQYF
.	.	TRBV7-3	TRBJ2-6	TGTGCCAGCAGCTTAGCCCGCGGAGGCTCTGGGGCCAACGTCCTGACTTTC	CASSLARGGSGANVLTF
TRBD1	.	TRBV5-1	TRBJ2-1	TGCGCCAGCAGAGGGGGCGCTGAGCAGTTCTTC	CASRGGAEQFF
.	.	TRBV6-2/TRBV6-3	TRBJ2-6	TGTGCCAGCAGTCCAGGGGGGACTGGGGCCAACGTCCTGACTTTC	CASSPGGTGANVLTF
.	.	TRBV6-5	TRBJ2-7	TGTGCCAGCAACCCGACCCGGGGTGGGGATTACGAGCAGTACTTC	CASNPTRGGDYEQYF
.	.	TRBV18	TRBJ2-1	TGTGCCAGCTGTAGAAATTCCTACAATGAGCAGTTCTTC	CASCRNSYNEQFF
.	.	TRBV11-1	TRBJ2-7	TGTGCCAGCAGCTTACCCGGGGCCTACGAGCAGTACTTC	CASSLPGAYEQYF
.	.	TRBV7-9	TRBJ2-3	TGTGCCAGCAGAAGGGAGTCGGATACGCAGTATTTT	CASRRESDTQYF
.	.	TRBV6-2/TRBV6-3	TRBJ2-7	TGTGCCAGCAGTTCCCCCGGACAGACCTACGAGCAGTACTTC	CASSSPGQTYEQYF
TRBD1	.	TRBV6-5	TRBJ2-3	TGTGCCAGCAGTCTACAGGGGGCAAACACAGATACGCAGTATTTT	CASSLQGANTDTQYF
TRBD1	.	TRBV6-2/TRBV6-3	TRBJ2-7	TGTGCCAGCAGTTACTCGATCGGGACAGGGATCCTCAACTCCTACGAGCAGTACTTC	CASSYSIGTGILNSYEQYF
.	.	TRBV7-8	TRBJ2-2	TGTGCCAGCAGCTTAGGGGCAGGGACGAACACCGGGGAGCTGTTTTTT	CASSLGAGTNTGELFF
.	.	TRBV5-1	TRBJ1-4	TGCGCCAGCAGCTTGATGGCATCTGGGGCTGAAAAACTGTTTTTT	CASSLMASGAEKLFF
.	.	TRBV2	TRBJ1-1	TGTGCCAGCATAATCTCGGGGAACACTGAAGCTTTCTTT	CASIISGNTEAFF
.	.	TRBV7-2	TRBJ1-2	TGTGCCAGCAGCTCTGCCGGGGATAACTATGGCTACACCTTC	CASSSAGDNYGYTF
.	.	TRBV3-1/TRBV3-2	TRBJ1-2	TGTGCCAGCAGCAGGACTCTGCCAGGTGGCTACACCTTC	CASSRTLPGGYTF
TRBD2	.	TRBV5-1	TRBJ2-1	TGCGCCAGCAGCTCCTCACTAGCGGGGGGGCAAGATGAGCAGTTCTTC	CASSSSLAGGQDEQFF
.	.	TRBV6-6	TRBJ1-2	TGTGCCAGCAGCCGACCCTCTGGGGGGAACTATGGCTACACCTTC	CASSRPSGGNYGYTF
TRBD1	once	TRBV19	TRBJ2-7	TGTGCCAGTAGCTCCGGGACAGGGTTTTACGAGCAGTACTTC	CASSSGTGFYEQYF
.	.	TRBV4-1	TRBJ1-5	TGCGCCAGCAGCCAAGGTCCTTCCCAGCCCCAGCATTTT	CASSQGPSQPQHF
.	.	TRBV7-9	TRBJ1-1	TGTGCCAGCAGTTCAGAGGGGAACACTGAAGCTTTCTTT	CASSSEGNTEAFF
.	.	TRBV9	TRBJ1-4	TGTGCCAGCAGCGTAGGGGTAGAGGCAACTAATGAAAAACTGTTTTTT	CASSVGVEATNEKLFF
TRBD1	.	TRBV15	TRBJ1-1	TGTGCCACCACAGGGGGAGTTATCCTAACTGAAGCTTTCTTT	CATTGGVILTEAFF
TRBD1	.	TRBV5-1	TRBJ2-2	TGCGCCAGCAGCGAGACAGGGGCGAACACCGGGGAGCTGTTTTTT	CASSETGANTGELFF
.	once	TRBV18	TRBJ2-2	TGTGCCAGCTCACCCGGCGGCACCGGGGAGCTGTTTTTT	CASSPGGTGELFF
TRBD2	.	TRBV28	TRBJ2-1	TGTGCCAGCAGTTTATTATCTAGCGGGAGAAACAATGAGCAGTTCTTC	CASSLLSSGRNNEQFF
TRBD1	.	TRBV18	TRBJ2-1	TGTGCCAGCTCACCAGGACAGGGAGCTGCCAGCTCCTACAATGAGCAGTTCTTC	CASSPGQGAASSYNEQFF
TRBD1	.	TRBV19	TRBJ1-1	TGTGCCAGTAGGGACAGGGGGCTAACTGAAGCTTTCTTT	CASRDRGLTEAFF
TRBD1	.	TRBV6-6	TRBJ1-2	TGTGCCAGCAGTTACCCACCGGGACAGGGCAGTGGCTACACCTTC	CASSYPPGQGSGYTF
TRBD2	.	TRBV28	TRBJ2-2	TGTGCCAGCAGTTTCGGGTGGCCCAGCGGGAGGTGGACCGGGGAGCTGTTTTTT	CASSFGWPSGRWTGELFF
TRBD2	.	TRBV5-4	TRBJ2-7	TGTGCCAGCAGCTTACGGGGGGGGAGCTCCTACGAGCAGTACTTC	CASSLRGGSSYEQYF
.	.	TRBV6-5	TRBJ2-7	TGTGCCAGCGAAAGCCGTCGGGACTCCTACGAGCAGTACTTC	CASESRRDSYEQYF
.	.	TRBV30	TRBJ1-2	TGTGCCTGGAGCACCGCGGGGCAGGGAACAAAGGGTAACTATGGCTACACCTTC	CAWSTAGQGTKGNYGYTF
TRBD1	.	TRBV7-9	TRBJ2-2	TGTGCCAGCAGCTATGACAGGGAATATCTGGAGCTGTTTTTT	CASSYDREYLELFF
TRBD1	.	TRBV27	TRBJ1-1	TGTGCCAGCAGTCCGGTCGACAGGGATAACACTGAAGCTTTCTTT	CASSPVDRDNTEAFF
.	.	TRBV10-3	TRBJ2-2	TGTGCCATCTCAGAGGGACATAGTGCGGAGCTGTTTTTT	CAISEGHSAELFF
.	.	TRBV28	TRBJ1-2	TGTGCCAGCAGGCCAGGGCGATATGGCTACACCTTC	CASRPGRYGYTF
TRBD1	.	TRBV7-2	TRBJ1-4	TGTGCCAGCAGCGATCCCGGGACAGGGCGGGAAAAACTGTTTTTT	CASSDPGTGREKLFF
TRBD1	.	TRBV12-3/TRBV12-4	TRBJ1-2	TGTGCCAGCAGCCTTCAGGGGGCTTATGGCTACACCTTC	CASSLQGAYGYTF
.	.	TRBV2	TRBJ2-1	TGTGCCAGCACCCTGTTCAATGAGCAGTTCTTC	CASTLFNEQFF
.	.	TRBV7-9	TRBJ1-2	TGTGCCAGCAAAAAAAGTGGATCAGGGGAACATGGCTACACCTTC	CASKKSGSGEHGYTF
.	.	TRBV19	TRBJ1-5	TGTGCCAGTAGTAACGAGCGGCAGCCCCAGCATTTT	CASSNERQPQHF
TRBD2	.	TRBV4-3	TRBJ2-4	TGCGCCAGCAGCCAGATACTTGAAGAAAGTAGGCTAGCGGGAGGAATTCAGTACTTC	CASSQILEESRLAGGIQYF
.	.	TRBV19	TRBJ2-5	TGTGCCAGTAGTATAACCCTAGCGCGACAAGAGACCCAGTACTTC	CASSITLARQETQYF
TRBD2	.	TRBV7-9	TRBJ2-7	TGTGCCAGCAGTCAAGGAGCGGGGAACTACGAGCAGTACTTC	CASSQGAGNYEQYF
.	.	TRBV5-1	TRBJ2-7	TGCGCCAGCAGCTTGAGAACAGCGGGCTCCTACGAGCAGTACTTC	CASSLRTAGSYEQYF
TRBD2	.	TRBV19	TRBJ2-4	TGTGCCACCTCCGACTTCCACGGGGGGAACATTCAGTACTTC	CATSDFHGGNIQYF
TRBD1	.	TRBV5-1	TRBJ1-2	TGCGCCAGCAGCGAGGGACAGAGGGTACTCGGCTACACCTTC	CASSEGQRVLGYTF
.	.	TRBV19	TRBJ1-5	TGTGCCAGTAGTATTAACAGTCTCGGGGGTAACCAGCCCCAGCATTTT	CASSINSLGGNQPQHF
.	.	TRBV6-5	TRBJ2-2	TGTGTCGCAACGGGGGAAGGCACCGGGGAGCTGTTTTTT	CVATGEGTGELFF